These 25 T cell receptor beta chains originate from one sample sequenced in a study of cytomegalovirus exposure and HLA in healthy donors. Produced via immunoSEQ multiplex PCR; TCRdb's table is partial and in-frame only. The table has tens of thousands of clones, roughly 85% seen once. Sequenced material: PBMCs. The receptors stem from a man aged 18 to 29 in good health and CMV-seropositive.

V and J are TRBV28 and TRBJ2-7, with TRBD2 identical over 7 bases. This CDR3 has 14 residues. The V gene's germline CDR1 is MDHEN and CDR2 SYDVKM. V gave up 6 bases and J gave up 0 bases; unmatched junction bases: 5. The CDR3 spells CASSISGSSYEQYF. The CDR3 region has the DNA TGTGCCAGCAGCATTAGCGGGTCCTCCTACGAGCAGTACTTC.

This chain joins TRBV19 and TRBJ2-7; TRBD1 matches 10 bases. Trimming took 6 bases from V and 3 from J; bases not matched to a gene: 2. CDR3 length equals 13 residues. Germline V gives CDR1 LNHDA, CDR2 SQIVND (reference sequence). This CDR3 reads CASRRTGGYEQYF. CDR3 nucleotide sequence: TGTGCCAGTAGGCGGACAGGGGGCTACGAGCAGTACTTC. Complete variable domain (other parts from reference TRBV19 and TRBJ2-7): DGGITQSPKYLFRKEGQNVTLSCEQNLNHDAMYWYRQDPGQGLRLIYYSQIVNDFQKGDIAEGYSVSREKKESFPLTVTSAQKNPTAFYLCASRRTGGYEQYFGPGTRLTVT.

This clone has just a few counts. The rearrangement links TRBV19 to TRBJ2-5, with D possibly matching TRBD1 (6 bases). The germline CDR1 and CDR2 sequences are LNHDA and SQIVND (reference sequence). This CDR3 region has 12 residues. The V end was cut by 8 bases, the J end by 8 bases, with 15 bases between. CDR3 sequence (DNA): TGTGCCAGTGGGGGCCTCGGGGAAACCCAGTACTTC. Residues: CASGGLGETQYF.

This sequence joins TRBV5-4 and TRBJ2-2; no reliable D call. The V and J ends lost 0 bases and 5 bases respectively, with 11 bases between them. CDR1 is SGHNT, CDR2 YYREEE, per germline (reference sequence). This CDR3 has 15 amino acids. The CDR3 is CASSLGPGDTGELFF. CDR3 sequence (DNA): TGTGCCAGCAGCTTGGGGCCAGGTGATACCGGGGAGCTGTTTTTT. Looking up the rest from reference TRBV5-4 and TRBJ2-2 gives the full variable domain: ETGVTQSPTHLIKTRGQQVTLRCSSQSGHNTVSWYQQALGQGPQFIFQYYREEENGRGNFPPRFSGLQFPNYSSELNVNALELDDSALYLCASSLGPGDTGELFFGEGSRLTVL.

The chain employs TRBV18 and TRBJ2-1, with TRBD2 identical over 13 bases. CDR3 length: 16 amino acids. Germline trimming cut 1 base from V and 7 bases from J; bases unmatched to any gene: 4. Germline assignment: CDR1 KGHSH and CDR2 LQKENI. CDR3 bases: TGTGCCAGCTCACCACGGACTAGCGGGAGAGTAAATGAGCAGTTCTTC. Its translation is CASSPRTSGRVNEQFF.

CDR3 in DNA: TGTGCCAGCAGCTGGACAGGGGGCTTGGGGCAGCCCCAGCATTTT. Encoded protein: CASSWTGGLGQPQHF. The chain uses TRBV28 and TRBJ1-5, with 11 bases lining up with TRBD1. Unmatched junction bases numbered 8, after V lost 6 bases and J lost 7 bases. Germline loops: CDR1 MDHEN, CDR2 SYDVKM. The CDR3 sequence is 15 residues long.

The chain is built from TRBV2 and TRBJ1-1; D gene uncertain. The germline CDR1 and CDR2 sequences are SNHLY and FYNNEI. The CDR3 runs 14 residues. With 4 bases removed from V and 5 bases from J, the gap between germline ends came to 14 bases. CDR3 sequence reads: CASSVEGRHTEAFF. Written as DNA, the CDR3 is TGTGCCAGCAGTGTAGAAGGGAGGCATACTGAAGCTTTCTTT.

V gene TRBV6-6 combines with J gene TRBJ2-2; a possible D gene is TRBD2 (5 bases). This CDR3 spans 15 amino acids. CDR1 is MNHNY and CDR2 is SVGAGI in the germline V gene (reference sequence). V was shortened by 8 bases and J by 5 bases, with 18 bases between the two germline ends. In DNA, the CDR3 is TGTGCCAGCCACCCGCTTGAGGGTCGGACCGGGGAGCTGTTTTTT. This sequence encodes CASHPLEGRTGELFF.

The chain is built from TRBV6-5 and TRBJ1-1, with D maybe TRBD1 (6 bases). CDR3 length: 14 amino acids. Between the trimmed V and J ends, which lost 5 bases and 2 bases, there was a span of 12 bases. CDR1 MNHEY and CDR2 SVGAGI come from the germline V gene. DNA of the CDR3: TGTGCCAGCAGTCGATCAGGGGTCAACACTGAAGCTTTCTTT. Translating gives CASSRSGVNTEAFF.

This clone was recorded once. The chain combines TRBV11-2 with TRBJ1-1; TRBD1 agrees at 7 bases. V lost 1 base to trimming and J lost 11 bases; unmatched junction nucleotides: 13. Looked up from germline, CDR1 is SGHAT and CDR2 is FQNNGV. There are 15 residues in the CDR3. Here the CDR3 reads CASSLALTGVGDAFF. The DNA of the CDR3 is TGTGCCAGCAGCTTAGCCCTAACAGGGGTCGGGGACGCTTTCTTT.

The CDR3 DNA reads as TGCAGCGTTGTCGGCTTAACGGCCACTAGCTCCTACAATGAGCAGTTCTTC. Translated, it gives CSVVGLTATSSYNEQFF. The gene calls are TRBV29-1 and TRBJ2-1; tentative D call: TRBD2 (5 bases). The CDR3 length is 17 residues. The ends were cut back, 4 bases at V and 0 bases at J, with 19 bases in the middle. CDR1 SQVTM and CDR2 ANQGSEA come from the germline V gene.

This sequence joins TRBV28 and TRBJ1-5; D possibly corresponds to TRBD1 (6 bases). The CDR3 is made up of 12 amino acids. The germline V gene has CDR1 MDHEN and CDR2 SYDVKM. With 7 bases removed from V and 9 bases from J, the gap between germline ends came to 13 bases. The CDR3 sequence is CASTNVRGPQHF. The CDR3 DNA follows: TGTGCCAGCACCAACGTCAGGGGGCCCCAGCATTTT.

The rearrangement joins TRBV15 to TRBJ2-3; 8 bases are a match to TRBD1. This CDR3 comprises 16 residues. J gave up 6 bases and V 0 bases, and 8 bases lay outside the gene matches. From germline, CDR1 is LNHNV and CDR2 YYDKDF (reference sequence). DNA of the CDR3: TGTGCCACCAGCAGAGATCGGGACAGGACCCGGGATACGCAGTATTTT. It translates to CATSRDRDRTRDTQYF.

This chain uses TRBV6-1 with TRBJ2-7, with D tentatively TRBD1 (5 bases). Germline assignment: CDR1 MNHNS and CDR2 SASEGT. The CDR3 is 15 residues long. V gave up 0 bases and J gave up 4 bases, with 13 bases separating them. CDR3 in DNA: TGTGCCAGCAGTGAAGCGCCCGCGGACATGTACGAGCAGTACGTC. It codes for CASSEAPADMYEQYV.

V gene TRBV5-1 combines with J gene TRBJ2-5; 9 nucleotides match TRBD1. This CDR3 has 14 amino acids. The germline V gene has CDR1 SGHRS and CDR2 YFSETQ. V lost 2 bases and J lost 5; bases outside the gene matches: 4. The CDR3 DNA reads TGCGCCAGCAGCTTCACCGGGACAGGGGAGACCCAGTACTTC. It translates to CASSFTGTGETQYF.

The chain couples TRBV28 to TRBJ1-1; 7 nucleotides line up with TRBD1. The CDR3 spans 14 residues. Trimming cost V 5 bases and J 1 base; bases outside gene matches: 4. Germline CDR1 MDHEN, CDR2 SYDVKM. The CDR3 nucleotides are TGTGCCAGCAGTCCCCGACAGGGGAACACTGAAGCTTTCTTT. Protein: CASSPRQGNTEAFF.

The chain combines TRBV7-9 with TRBJ2-5; 7 nucleotides align to TRBD1. CDR1 and CDR2 (germline): SEHNR, FQNEAQ (reference sequence). The length of the CDR3 is 14 residues. The J segment lost 4 bases and the V segment lost 5 bases, leaving 7 bases of the junction unmatched. CDR3 sequence reads: CASSARGQPETQYF. As DNA, the CDR3 is TGTGCCAGCAGCGCCCGGGGACAGCCAGAGACCCAGTACTTC.

In nucleotides, the CDR3 is TGTGCCAGCAGCTCCGGACTAGCCGGTATCGAGCAGTACTTC. Encoded protein: CASSSGLAGIEQYF. The chain links TRBV7-6 to TRBJ2-7; 8 positions agree with TRBD2. V gave up 4 bases and J gave up 6 bases; unmatched junction bases: 8. The CDR3 consists of 14 residues. Germline CDR1 is SGHVS and CDR2 is FNYEAQ.

V and J are TRBV29-1 and TRBJ2-7; D call uncertain. Trimming pared 4 bases from V and 4 bases from J, leaving 11 bases between. Germline V gene data show CDR1 as SQVTM and CDR2 as ANQGSEA. The CDR3 sequence is 12 residues long. The CDR3 spells CSVVAPPYEQYF. The CDR3 DNA sequence: TGCAGCGTTGTAGCACCCCCTTACGAGCAGTACTTC.

This clone showed up just a few times. Other nucleotide sequences in the sample specify the same CDR3. The rearrangement joins TRBV15 to TRBJ2-5, with TRBD1 matching over 7 bases. Germline CDR1 LNHNV, CDR2 YYDKDF (reference sequence). CDR3 length equals 14 residues. The ends lost 0 bases at V and 2 bases at J; junction bases unmatched: 0. The CDR3 DNA follows: TGTGCCACCAGCAGAGACAGGGGGCAAGAGACCCAGTACTTC. Translation gives CATSRDRGQETQYF.

This clone has only a few counts. The CDR3 protein is CASSYSPDGAEQFF. CDR3 DNA: TGTGCCAGCAGTTACTCTCCGGATGGGGCCGAGCAGTTCTTC. The V gene is TRBV6-5, the J gene TRBJ2-1, with D perhaps TRBD1 (5 bases). V lost 0 bases, J lost 10 bases, and 13 bases lay in between. The CDR3 consists of 14 residues. The V gene's germline CDR1 is MNHEY and CDR2 SVGAGI.

The J gene is TRBJ2-7, the V gene TRBV19, with D maybe TRBD1 (5 bases). Germline assignment: CDR1 LNHDA and CDR2 SQIVND (reference sequence). The CDR3 is made up of 14 amino acids. The V gene lost 6 bases and the J gene lost 3 bases, with 15 bases spanning the gap. This CDR3 is CASSQGQDLYEQYF. The CDR3 DNA reads as TGTGCCAGTAGCCAGGGCCAGGATCTCTACGAGCAGTACTTC.

The chain has TRBV7-3 and TRBJ2-1; D possibly corresponds to TRBD2 (5 bases). Germline CDR1 is SGHTA and CDR2 is FQGTGA. V gave up 1 base and J gave up 6 bases, with 10 bases separating them. There are 14 residues in the CDR3. The CDR3 sequence is CASSLSGLLNEQFF. The DNA for the CDR3 is TGTGCCAGCAGCTTAAGCGGACTTCTCAATGAGCAGTTCTTC.

This chain uses TRBV28 with TRBJ1-4; D is possibly TRBD1 (5 bases). The CDR3 is 14 residues long. Per germline, CDR1 MDHEN and CDR2 SYDVKM. The V end was cut by 6 bases, the J end by 4 bases, with 12 bases between. CDR3 sequence reads: CASRSGLLNEKLFF. Written as DNA, the CDR3 is TGTGCCAGCAGGTCAGGGTTACTTAATGAAAAACTGTTTTTT. Drawing the rest from reference TRBV28 and TRBJ1-4, the complete variable domain is DVKVTQSSRYLVKRTGEKVFLECVQDMDHENMFWYRQDPGLGLRLIYFSYDVKMKEKGDIPEGYSVSREKKERFSLILESASTNQTSMYLCASRSGLLNEKLFFGSGTQLSVL.

The chain combines TRBV7-6 with TRBJ2-7; TRBD1 matches at 8 bases. Per germline, CDR1 SGHVS and CDR2 FNYEAQ. The CDR3 consists of 14 residues. After removal of 6 bases from V and 4 bases from J, the junction contained 8 bases not matched to a gene. The DNA of the CDR3 is TGTGCCAGCAGTCCAAGACAGGGGAGGTACGAGCAGTACTTC. As protein: CASSPRQGRYEQYF.